The next 7 T cell receptor beta chains were all read from a single sample in a study of long-term antiretroviral therapy in people with HIV. With survey level as its setting, the immunoSEQ assay was v3.0. Only in-frame clones appear in the TCRdb table, and some are missing; sequencing was by immunoSEQ multiplex PCR. The sample has some 43,000 clones; about 89% are singletons. The source material was unsorted PBMCs, sampled 0.1 years before starting antiretroviral therapy. The origin of the receptors is a woman between 45 and 60 years old with HIV.

V and J are TRBV20-1 and TRBJ1-2, with 8 positions matching TRBD1. There are 11 residues in the CDR3. The J segment lost 8 bases and the V segment lost 4 bases, leaving 3 bases of the junction unmatched. Germline assignment: CDR1 DFQATT and CDR2 SNEGSKA (reference sequence). The CDR3 DNA follows: TGCAGTGCTACAAACAGGGGGGGCTACACCTTC. Translation: CSATNRGGYTF.

J is TRBJ1-1 and V is TRBV30, with unresolved D. CDR1 is GTSNPN, CDR2 SVGIG, per germline (reference sequence). Trimming pared 1 base from V and 8 bases from J, leaving 8 bases between. This CDR3 contains 11 residues. The CDR3 loop reads CAWSASVEAFF. The CDR3 DNA follows: TGTGCCTGGAGTGCGTCAGTCGAAGCTTTCTTT.

The chain links TRBV18 to TRBJ1-1, with D tentatively TRBD1 (6 bases). This CDR3 comprises 15 residues. The germline CDR1 and CDR2 sequences are KGHSH and LQKENI. V dropped 10 bases and J dropped 0 bases, with 18 bases sitting between them. The CDR3 protein is CATRRGDQMNTEAFF. CDR3 bases: TGTGCCACCCGAAGGGGGGACCAAATGAACACTGAAGCTTTCTTT.

The chain joins TRBV5-6 to TRBJ1-6; weak D call: TRBD1 (6 bases). The germline gives CDR1 SGHDT, CDR2 YYEEEE. The CDR3 loop spans 13 amino acids. Trimming took off 4 bases at V and 10 bases at J, with 12 bases between the two ends. CDR3 in DNA: TGTGCCAGCAGCACACACAGGGACTCACCCCTCCACTTT. Translating gives CASSTHRDSPLHF.

The chain is built from TRBV19 and TRBJ2-7; 7 positions agree with TRBD2. In germline, CDR1 is LNHDA, CDR2 SQIVND (reference sequence). V trimming: 0 bases; J trimming: 6 bases; junction bases outside the gene matches: 2. The CDR3 spans 13 residues. The DNA for the CDR3 is TGTGCCAGTAGTATAGATCGACTAGCCGAGCAGTACTTC. It encodes CASSIDRLAEQYF.

The sample holds a few counts of this clone. Other nucleotide sequences in the sample specify the same CDR3. The chain recombines TRBV7-9 with TRBJ2-7, with TRBD1 identical over 7 bases. Germline-derived CDR1 and CDR2 are SEHNR and FQNEAQ (reference sequence). The V segment lost 5 bases and the J segment 4 bases; nucleotides outside the gene matches: 2. This CDR3 is built from 12 residues. CDR3 nucleotides: TGTGCCAGCAGCCTGACAGGGTACGAGCAGTACTTC. The encoded protein is CASSLTGYEQYF.

This clone is a singleton in its sample. This chain uses TRBV19 with TRBJ1-2, with a tentative D call TRBD1 (6 bases). This CDR3 region has 17 residues. V dropped 6 bases and J dropped 4 bases, with 24 bases sitting between them. From germline, CDR1 is LNHDA and CDR2 SQIVND (reference sequence). Here the CDR3 DNA reads TGTGCCAGTAGCCCCAGGGGCTCCATGCGGGGGAGCTATGGCTACACCTTC. Translating it yields CASSPRGSMRGSYGYTF. The complete variable domain, with remaining parts taken from reference TRBV19 and TRBJ1-2, reads DGGITQSPKYLFRKEGQNVTLSCEQNLNHDAMYWYRQDPGQGLRLIYYSQIVNDFQKGDIAEGYSVSREKKESFPLTVTSAQKNPTAFYLCASSPRGSMRGSYGYTFGSGTRLTVV.